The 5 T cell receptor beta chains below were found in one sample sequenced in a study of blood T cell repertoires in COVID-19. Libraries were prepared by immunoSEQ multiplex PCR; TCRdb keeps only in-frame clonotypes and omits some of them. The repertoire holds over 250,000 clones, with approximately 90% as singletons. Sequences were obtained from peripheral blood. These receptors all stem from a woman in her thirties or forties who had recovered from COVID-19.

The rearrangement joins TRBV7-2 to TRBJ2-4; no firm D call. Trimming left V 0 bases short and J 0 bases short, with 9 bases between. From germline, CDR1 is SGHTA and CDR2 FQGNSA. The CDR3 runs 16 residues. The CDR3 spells CASSLALPGAKNIQYF. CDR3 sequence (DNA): TGTGCCAGCAGCTTAGCGCTGCCGGGAGCCAAAAACATTCAGTACTTC. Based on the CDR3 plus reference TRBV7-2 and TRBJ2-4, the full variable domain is GAGVSQSPSNKVTEKGKDVELRCDPISGHTALYWYRQSLGQGLEFLIYFQGNSAPDKSGLPSDRFSAERTGGSVSTLTIQRTQQEDSAVYLCASSLALPGAKNIQYFGAGTRLSVL.

The CDR3 DNA is TGTGCCACCAGTGATTTTCGACAGAACACTGAAGCTTTCTTT. Protein product: CATSDFRQNTEAFF. The chain uses TRBV24-1 and TRBJ1-1; D remains unclear. The germline V gene has CDR1 KGHDR and CDR2 SFDVKD. The germline V and J ends were trimmed by 1 base and 1 base, with 6 bases remaining between them. The CDR3 loop spans 14 amino acids.

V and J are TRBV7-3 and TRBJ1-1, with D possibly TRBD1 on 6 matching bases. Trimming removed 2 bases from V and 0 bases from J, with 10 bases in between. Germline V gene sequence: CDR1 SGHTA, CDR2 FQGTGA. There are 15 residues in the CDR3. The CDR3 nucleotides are TGTGCCAGCAGCTTAGGCGGGGGGCTGAACACTGAAGCTTTCTTT. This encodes CASSLGGGLNTEAFF.

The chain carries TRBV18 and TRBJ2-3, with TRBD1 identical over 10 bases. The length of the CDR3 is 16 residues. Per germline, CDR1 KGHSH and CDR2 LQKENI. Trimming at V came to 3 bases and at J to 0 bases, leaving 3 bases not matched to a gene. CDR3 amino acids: CASSPGTGASTDTQYF. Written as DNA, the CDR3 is TGTGCCAGCTCACCCGGGACAGGGGCTAGCACAGATACGCAGTATTTT.

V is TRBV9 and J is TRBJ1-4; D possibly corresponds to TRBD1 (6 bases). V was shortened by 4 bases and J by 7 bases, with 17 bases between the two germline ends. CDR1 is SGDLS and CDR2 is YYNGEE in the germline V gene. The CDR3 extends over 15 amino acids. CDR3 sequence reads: CASSPRGGAGEKLFF. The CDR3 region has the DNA TGTGCCAGCAGCCCCCGGGGGGGGGCAGGTGAAAAACTGTTTTTT. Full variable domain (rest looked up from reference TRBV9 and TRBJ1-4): DSGVTQTPKHLITATGQRVTLRCSPRSGDLSVYWYQQSLDQGLQFLIQYYNGEERAKGNILERFSAQQFPDLHSELNLSSLELGDSALYFCASSPRGGAGEKLFFGSGTQLSVL.